This T cell receptor (beta chain) emerged from a study of cytomegalovirus exposure and HLA in healthy donors. The CDR3 has 13 residues. Looked up from germline, CDR1 is SGHTA and CDR2 is FQGNSA. The ends were cut back, 5 bases at V and 4 bases at J, with 11 bases in the middle. 13 Jbeta primers and 60 Vbeta primers were used for the PCR. Measured with immunoSEQ multiplex PCR; TCRdb has only the in-frame clones, and not every one. The sample has tens of thousands of clones, approximately 80% seen once. The sequenced material came from PBMCs. The rearrangement joins TRBV7-2 to TRBJ1-1; TRBD1 is a possible D gene (6 bases). The sequence was obtained from a woman aged 30 to 39 in good health and CMV-seronegative. CDR3 in DNA: TGTGCCAGCAGCCCCCAGGGGAGCACTGAAGCTTTCTTT. Residues: CASSPQGSTEAFF.